This TCR beta chain stems from a study of cytomegalovirus exposure and HLA in healthy donors. In regard to this clone: The antigen remains unidentified.

Both 60 Vbeta primers and 13 Jbeta primers went into the PCR. How the authors handled the data: In a later analysis, of 80 million or so unique beta chains, roughly 9.9 million appeared in at least two donors. The method was immunoSEQ multiplex PCR; TCRdb's version includes in-frame clones alone and lacks a portion of them. The V and J calls and the clone size are those of that table, but D and trimming were determined from the DNA. The sample has roughly 140,000 clones; approximately 80% are singletons. Findings and limits, study-wide: The authors enumerated some 160 TCR beta chains as linked to cytomegalovirus.

Nominally healthy donors were sampled, though unrecorded immune exposures were likely. Germline V gene data show CDR1 as MGHRA and CDR2 as YSYEKL. The ends were cut back, 1 base at V and 13 bases at J, with 14 bases in the middle. The CDR3 runs 14 residues. The chain links TRBV4-1 to TRBJ1-6; D perhaps matches TRBD1 (5 bases). The sequenced sample consisted of PBMCs. The source is a woman between 45 and 60 years old in good health and CMV-seropositive. The CDR3 coding sequence is TGCGCCAGCAGCCAAGCCTTAACAGGTCCTCCCCTCCACTTT. As protein: CASSQALTGPPLHF.